A selection of T cell receptor beta chains follows, all from one sample in a study of T cell repertoires in cytomegalovirus infection. MiXCR, applied by TCRdb to the reads, yields one record per CDR3 protein. The sample carries some 700,000 distinct CDR3 sequences, 35% recorded once. The sequenced sample was PBMCs. The receptors here all came from a human donor in good health (CMV status not recorded). Some clones in this sample may be carry-over from other donors' samples. Both conserved end residues are part of each CDR3.

V gene: TRBV6-5
J gene: TRBJ2-7
CDR3 protein: CASSYGGQGSYEQYF

V gene: TRBV6-1
J gene: TRBJ2-5
CDR3 protein: CARRNHWGGSGTQYF

V gene: TRBV12-3/TRBV12-4
J gene: TRBJ1-1
CDR3 protein: CASSIYGTEAFF

V gene: TRBV6-1
J gene: TRBJ1-5
CDR3 protein: CASSEAAAQHF

V gene: TRBV6-5
J gene: TRBJ1-2
CDR3 protein: CASSDRGRFPGYTF

V gene: TRBV29-1
J gene: TRBJ2-3
CDR3 protein: CSVQGGNPTDTQYF

V gene: TRBV11-3
J gene: TRBJ2-2
CDR3 protein: CASSSWDTGDTGELFF

V gene: TRBV4-2
J gene: TRBJ2-3
CDR3 protein: CASSQGYRGPDGADTQYF

V gene: TRBV10-3
J gene: TRBJ1-5
CDR3 protein: CAIREGTGNNQPQHF

V gene: TRBV28
J gene: TRBJ2-3
CDR3 protein: CASRTILAGSTDTQYF

V gene: TRBV19
J gene: TRBJ2-6
CDR3 protein: CASSIGQGVTGANVLTF

V gene: TRBV5-5
J gene: TRBJ2-1
CDR3 protein: CASSLRLADYNEQFF

V gene: TRBV4-1
J gene: TRBJ1-1
CDR3 protein: CASSQDRDSQGDTEAFF

V gene: TRBV7-8
J gene: TRBJ1-1
CDR3 protein: CASSPLTGHTEAFF

V gene: TRBV6-4
J gene: TRBJ2-3
CDR3 protein: CASSAGGTDTQYF

V gene: TRBV12-3/TRBV12-4
J gene: TRBJ2-3
CDR3 protein: CASSPDPTDTQYF

V gene: TRBV11-2
J gene: TRBJ2-5
CDR3 protein: CASSLRMGETQYF